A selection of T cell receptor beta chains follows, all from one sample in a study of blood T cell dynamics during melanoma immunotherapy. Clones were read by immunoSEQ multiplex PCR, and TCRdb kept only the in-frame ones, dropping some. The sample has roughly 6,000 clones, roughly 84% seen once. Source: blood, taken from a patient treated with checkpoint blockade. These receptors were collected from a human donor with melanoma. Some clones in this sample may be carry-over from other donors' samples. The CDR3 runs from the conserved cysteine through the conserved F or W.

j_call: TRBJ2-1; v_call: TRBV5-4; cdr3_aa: CASSLESSYNEQFF
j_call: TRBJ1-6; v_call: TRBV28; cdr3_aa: CASKSRAHSPLHF
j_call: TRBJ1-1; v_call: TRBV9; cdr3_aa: CASSVTGNTEAFF
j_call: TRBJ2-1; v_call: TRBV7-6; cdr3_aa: CASSLAEVGNEQFF
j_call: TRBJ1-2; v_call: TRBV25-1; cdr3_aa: CAIEGGLDYGYTF
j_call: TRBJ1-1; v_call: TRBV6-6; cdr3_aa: CASIPQGGNTEAFF
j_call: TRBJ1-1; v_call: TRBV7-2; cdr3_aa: CASSLAPVQGTEAFF
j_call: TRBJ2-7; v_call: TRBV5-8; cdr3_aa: CASSQAGQGNEEQYF
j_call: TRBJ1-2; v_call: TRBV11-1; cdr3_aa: CASSLASGEYYGYTF
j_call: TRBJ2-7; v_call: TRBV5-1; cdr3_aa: CASSLLASGGASEQYF
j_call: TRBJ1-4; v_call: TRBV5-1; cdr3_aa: CASSTTTGSTNEKLFF
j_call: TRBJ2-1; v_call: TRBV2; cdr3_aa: CASWGTGEVSNEQFF
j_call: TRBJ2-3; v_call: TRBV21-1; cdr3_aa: CASSKQGGHRPDTQYF
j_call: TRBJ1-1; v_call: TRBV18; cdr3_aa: CASSPPDFKTEAFF
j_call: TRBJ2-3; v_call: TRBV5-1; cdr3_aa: CASSALRWDTQYF
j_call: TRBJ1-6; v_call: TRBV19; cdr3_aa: CASSIPNASNSPLHF
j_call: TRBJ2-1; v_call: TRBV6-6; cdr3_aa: CASSPDRDEQFF
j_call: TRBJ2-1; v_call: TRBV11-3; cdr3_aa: CASSFGAYNEQFF
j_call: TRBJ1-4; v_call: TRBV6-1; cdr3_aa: CASRRTAGGEKLFF
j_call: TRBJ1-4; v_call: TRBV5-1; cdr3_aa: CASSPGQGPEKLFF
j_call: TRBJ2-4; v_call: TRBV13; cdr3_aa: CASSLRGTSQYF
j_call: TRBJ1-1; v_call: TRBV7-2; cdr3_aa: CASSANRGLRSEAFF
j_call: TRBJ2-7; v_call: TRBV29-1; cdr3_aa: CSVSQGNSEQYF
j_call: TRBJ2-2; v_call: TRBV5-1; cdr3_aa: CASSLELFGTGELFF
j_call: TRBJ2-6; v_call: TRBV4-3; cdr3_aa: CASSQDLGRGWSGANVLTF
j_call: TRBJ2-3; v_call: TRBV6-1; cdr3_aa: CASTSDTDTQYF
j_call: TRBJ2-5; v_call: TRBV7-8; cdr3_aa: CASRPQGSLEAQYF
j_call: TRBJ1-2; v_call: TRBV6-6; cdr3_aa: CASSSGPGGGYTF
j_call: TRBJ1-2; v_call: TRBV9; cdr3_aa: CASSVGSGNYGYTF
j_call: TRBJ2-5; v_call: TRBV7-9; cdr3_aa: CASSARTAQETQYF
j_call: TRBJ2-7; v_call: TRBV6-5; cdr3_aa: CARTMALPYEQYF
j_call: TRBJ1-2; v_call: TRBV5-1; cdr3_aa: CASSSEGAFGYTF
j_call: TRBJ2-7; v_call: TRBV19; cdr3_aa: CASSIYLAGEYEQYF
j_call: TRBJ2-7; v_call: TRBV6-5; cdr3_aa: CASSLGQGDYEQYF
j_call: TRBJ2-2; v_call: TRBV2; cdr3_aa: CASSVARFANTGELFF
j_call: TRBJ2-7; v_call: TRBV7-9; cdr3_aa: CASSFGRERNEQYF
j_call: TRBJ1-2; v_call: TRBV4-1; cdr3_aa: CASSQDPGAYGYTF
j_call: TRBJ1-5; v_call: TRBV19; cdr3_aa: CASRGQGNQPQHF
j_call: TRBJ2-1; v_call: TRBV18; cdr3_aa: CASSPSTGTGGNEQFF
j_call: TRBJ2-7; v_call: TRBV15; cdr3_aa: CATSRNQREGAYEQYF
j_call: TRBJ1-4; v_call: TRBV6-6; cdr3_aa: CASEYGNEKLFF
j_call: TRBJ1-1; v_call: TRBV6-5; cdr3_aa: CASIRGNTEAFF
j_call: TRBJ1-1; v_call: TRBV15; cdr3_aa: CATSSNGIAEAFF
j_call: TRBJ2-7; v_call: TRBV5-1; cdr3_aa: CASNGENAYEQYF
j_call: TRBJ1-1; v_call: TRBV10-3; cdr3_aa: CAISDRGRSTEAFF
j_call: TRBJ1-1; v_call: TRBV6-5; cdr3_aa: CASSYSRLGEREAFF